Listed below are T cell receptor beta chains from one sample, sequenced in a study of neoadjuvant anti-PD-1 for oral cavity cancer. The method was immunoSEQ multiplex PCR; TCRdb's version includes in-frame clones alone and lacks a portion of them. The table has fewer than 20,000 clones, less than 80% seen once. The input for sequencing was PBMCs, taken before nivolumab (anti-PD-1) treatment. The receptors derive from a person aged 40 to 85 with oral cavity squamous cell carcinoma. Each CDR3 is given with its conserved first and last residue. D genes are given only for firm matches. Expanded clones are given a class, and other clones once, few, many or no size at all.

v_call,clone_size,j_call,d_call,cdr3_nt,cdr3_aa
TRBV10-2,NA,TRBJ2-1,TRBD2,TGCGCCAGCAGGGCTACAGGGACTAGCTCCTACAATGAGCAGTTCTTC,CASRATGTSSYNEQFF
TRBV12-5,few,TRBJ2-7,NA,TGTGCTAGTGGTATACAGGGAGCATCCTACGAGCAGTACTTC,CASGIQGASYEQYF
TRBV4-1,NA,TRBJ1-2,NA,TGCGCCAGCAGCCAAGTAGGAGGGCTGGGAACGAACTATGGCTACACCTTC,CASSQVGGLGTNYGYTF
TRBV11-1,few,TRBJ1-2,NA,TGTGCCAGCAGCTCGAGCAGTTGGGGCAGGGGCTATGGCTACACCTTC,CASSSSSWGRGYGYTF
TRBV4-1,few,TRBJ1-5,TRBD1,TGCGCCAGCAGCCAATCGACAGGGTTCAATCAGCCCCAGCATTTT,CASSQSTGFNQPQHF
TRBV15,NA,TRBJ1-1,NA,TGTGCCACCAGCAGAGATCGGGTAGGGCCTACTGAAGCTTTCTTT,CATSRDRVGPTEAFF
TRBV4-1,few,TRBJ2-7,NA,TGCGCCAGCAGCCAAGGGGTAGCTGGGTACGAGCAGTACTTC,CASSQGVAGYEQYF
TRBV20-1,NA,TRBJ1-2,NA,TGCAAGACAGGCGGTGGGGGCTACACCTTC,CKTGGGGYTF
TRBV7-2,NA,TRBJ2-2,NA,TGTGCCAGCAGCTTAAAATTATCAGGGTTGAAAGGACCCACCGGGGAGCTGTTTTTT,CASSLKLSGLKGPTGELFF
TRBV6-5,NA,TRBJ2-1,NA,TGTGCCAGCAGCCAAGCTTACAATGAGCAGTTCTTC,CASSQAYNEQFF
TRBV7-9,NA,TRBJ2-5,TRBD2,TGTGCCAGCAGCCCTCGGGGTAGCGGGGGGTCGGAAGAGACCCAGTACTTC,CASSPRGSGGSEETQYF
TRBV7-6,NA,TRBJ2-7,NA,TGTGCCAGCAGCTTAGGTCGGGGGTGGGAGCAGTACTTC,CASSLGRGWEQYF
TRBV10-3,NA,TRBJ1-1,NA,TGTGCCATCAGCAAAGACAGAAACACTGAAGCTTTCTTT,CAISKDRNTEAFF
TRBV7-9,NA,TRBJ2-5,TRBD1,TGTGCCAGCAGCCCGTTACAGGGGCAAGGGACCCAGTACTTC,CASSPLQGQGTQYF
TRBV28,NA,TRBJ2-5,TRBD2,TGTGCCGGGCGGAGCGGGGGGGAGGGGACCCAGTACTTC,CAGRSGGEGTQYF
TRBV9,NA,TRBJ1-2,NA,TGTGCCAGCAGCGTAGGGGGTTGGATGAGGAGTTTTACTAACTATGGCTACACCTTC,CASSVGGWMRSFTNYGYTF